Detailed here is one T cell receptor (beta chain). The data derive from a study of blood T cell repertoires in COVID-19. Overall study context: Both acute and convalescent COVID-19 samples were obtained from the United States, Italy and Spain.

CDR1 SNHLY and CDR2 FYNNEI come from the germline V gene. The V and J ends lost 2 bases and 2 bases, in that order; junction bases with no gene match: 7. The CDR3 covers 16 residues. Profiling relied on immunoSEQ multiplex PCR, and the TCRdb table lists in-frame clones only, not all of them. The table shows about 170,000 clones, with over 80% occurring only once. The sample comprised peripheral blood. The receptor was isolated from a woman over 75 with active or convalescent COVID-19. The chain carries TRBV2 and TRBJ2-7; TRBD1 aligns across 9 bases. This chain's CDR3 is CASSEIWGQGTYEQYF. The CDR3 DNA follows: TGTGCCAGCAGTGAAATCTGGGGACAGGGAACCTACGAGCAGTACTTC.